These 13 T cell receptor beta chains originate from one sample sequenced in a study of molecular identifiers for immune sequencing clone quantification. TCRdb used MiXCR to reprocess the PCR reads, holding one entry per CDR3 protein. The repertoire consists of 550,000 to 750,000 distinct CDR3 sequences, with less than 20% occurring once and the leading ten covering 0.7% to 1%. Sequenced: naive CD8+ T cells from blood, with Jurkat cell RNA spiked in. The subset was: FACS-sorted CD8+CD4-CCR7+CD45RA+ naive T cells. The receptors shown here come from a human donor in good health. Some libraries in this study had Jurkat cell RNA spiked in.

V and J are TRBV20-1 and TRBJ2-7; weak D call: TRBD1 (6 bases). CDR1 is DFQATT, CDR2 SNEGSKA, per germline (reference sequence). The CDR3 length is 13 residues. The V gene lost 6 bases and the J gene lost 2 bases, with 14 bases spanning the gap. CDR3 in amino acids: CSALFWTAYEQYF. The DNA of the CDR3 is TGCAGTGCCCTATTCTGGACAGCCTACGAGCAGTACTTC.

This clonotype has just a few counts. The chain is built from TRBV11-2 and TRBJ1-2; 10 positions match TRBD1. Per the germline V gene, CDR1 is SGHAT and CDR2 is FQNNGV. This CDR3 comprises 15 residues. J gave up 2 bases and V 3 bases, and 3 bases lay outside the gene matches. In DNA form, the CDR3 reads TGTGCCAGCAGCTTGGGACAGGGGAAGAACTATGGCTACACCTTC. It encodes CASSLGQGKNYGYTF. The variable domain in full, with the rest retrieved from reference TRBV11-2 and TRBJ1-2, is EAGVAQSPRYKIIEKRQSVAFWCNPISGHATLYWYQQILGQGPKLLIQFQNNGVVDDSQLPKDRFSAERLKGVDSTLKIQPAKLEDSAVYLCASSLGQGKNYGYTFGSGTRLTVV.

The rearrangement uses TRBV20-1 and TRBJ2-1, with D uncertain. The germline gives CDR1 DFQATT, CDR2 SNEGSKA (reference sequence). V was shortened by 6 bases and J by 3 bases, with 18 bases between the two germline ends. The CDR3 is made up of 15 amino acids. The DNA for the CDR3 is TGCAGTGCAAGAATAGGGCTTGGGCTCTACAATGAGCAGTTCTTC. Protein sequence: CSARIGLGLYNEQFF.

The V call is TRBV28, the J call TRBJ2-1; D is undetermined. The germline gives CDR1 MDHEN, CDR2 SYDVKM. The ends were cut back, 5 bases at V and 6 bases at J, with 17 bases in the middle. The CDR3 is 15 residues long. CDR3 in amino acids: CASSPGENPPNEQFF. CDR3 nucleotides: TGTGCCAGCAGTCCTGGCGAGAACCCCCCCAATGAGCAGTTCTTC.

This clonotype was detected only a few times. The CDR3 nucleotides read TGTGCCAGCAGCTTGGGGGGGACGGAGTATGGCTACACCTTC. Translating gives CASSLGGTEYGYTF. The V call is TRBV5-6, the J call TRBJ1-2; D is possibly TRBD1 (5 bases). V was cut by 0 bases and J by 5 bases, with 11 bases left in between. Germline V CDR1 and CDR2: SGHDT, YYEEEE. CDR3 length equals 14 residues.

This clonotype was counted at least ten times. The chain links TRBV7-2 to TRBJ2-3, with D possibly being TRBD1 (6 bases). The germline V gene has CDR1 SGHTA and CDR2 FQGNSA. The CDR3 consists of 15 residues. V was cut by 7 bases and J by 3 bases, with 17 bases left in between. The CDR3 nucleotides are TGTGCCAGCAACTCCCTCGGCACAGGGACAGATACGCAGTATTTT. Residues: CASNSLGTGTDTQYF.

Only a few counts were recorded for this clonotype. This sequence may be a read error, since a much larger clone differs from it by one base. This sequence joins TRBV4-2 and TRBJ2-1; D possibly corresponds to TRBD2 (6 bases). Germline V CDR1 and CDR2: LGHNA, YNFKEQ. This CDR3 region has 10 residues. Trimming left V 11 bases short and J 5 bases short, with 7 bases between. The CDR3 coding sequence is TGTGCCGGCGGGGACAATGAGCAGTTCTTC. This gives the protein CAGGDNEQFF.

This clonotype was recorded many times. The chain uses TRBV3-1 and TRBJ2-2, with TRBD2 identical over 10 bases. V shed 0 bases and J 2 bases; nucleotides not matched to a gene: 12. CDR1 is LGHDT, CDR2 YNNKEL, per germline (reference sequence). The CDR3 extends over 20 amino acids. CDR3 nucleotide sequence: TGTGCCAGCAGCCAAGAAGGGACTAGCGAAGTTAAGTACAACACCGGGGAGCTGTTTTTT. As protein: CASSQEGTSEVKYNTGELFF.

The chain carries TRBV5-4 and TRBJ2-7, with D perhaps being TRBD1 or TRBD2 (5 bases each). This CDR3 is built from 17 residues. The ends were cut back, 9 bases at V and 2 bases at J, with 27 bases in the middle. Germline-derived CDR1 and CDR2 are SGHNT and YYREEE (reference sequence). The CDR3 here is CANGWGPGRNYTYEQYF. In DNA form, the CDR3 reads TGTGCCAACGGCTGGGGACCGGGACGGAACTATACCTACGAGCAGTACTTC.

This clonotype was seen repeatedly, ten times or more. The V and J genes are TRBV20-1 and TRBJ2-4; D is undetermined. The CDR3 loop spans 16 amino acids. Germline V gives CDR1 DFQATT, CDR2 SNEGSKA (reference sequence). The germline V and J ends were trimmed by 2 bases and 0 bases, with 14 bases remaining between them. CDR3 loop: CSARSIQTLAKNIQYF. Written as DNA, the CDR3 is TGCAGTGCTAGATCGATCCAGACTCTAGCCAAAAACATTCAGTACTTC.

This clonotype appeared many times. J is TRBJ1-2 and V is TRBV7-9; D not certain. The germline V gene encodes CDR1 SEHNR and CDR2 FQNEAQ (reference sequence). The CDR3 runs to 16 residues. V lost 5 bases and J 2 bases, leaving 18 bases between the germline ends. For the CDR3, the DNA is TGTGCCAGCAGCCCTACCCCAGGAAATTACAACTATGGCTACACCTTC. This gives the protein CASSPTPGNYNYGYTF.

This clonotype occurred many times. V gene TRBV7-2 combines with J gene TRBJ1-5; no reliable D call. V lost 1 base, J lost 3 bases, and 7 bases lay in between. The length of the CDR3 is 14 residues. Germline CDR1 reads SGHTA; CDR2 reads FQGNSA. CDR3 coding DNA: TGTGCCAGCAGCTTAGAAGGAAACAATCAGCCCCAGCATTTT. This gives the protein CASSLEGNNQPQHF.

A remark on this clonotype: A much larger clone is a single base away; this may be a read error. The chain combines TRBV6-5 with TRBJ1-1; D is perhaps TRBD1 (6 bases). Germline V gene lookup returns CDR1 MNHEY and CDR2 SVGAGI. CDR3 length: 13 residues. CDR3 in amino acids: CTSSYGTFNEAFF. In nucleotides, the CDR3 is TGTACCAGCAGTTACGGGACATTCAATGAAGCTTTCTTT.